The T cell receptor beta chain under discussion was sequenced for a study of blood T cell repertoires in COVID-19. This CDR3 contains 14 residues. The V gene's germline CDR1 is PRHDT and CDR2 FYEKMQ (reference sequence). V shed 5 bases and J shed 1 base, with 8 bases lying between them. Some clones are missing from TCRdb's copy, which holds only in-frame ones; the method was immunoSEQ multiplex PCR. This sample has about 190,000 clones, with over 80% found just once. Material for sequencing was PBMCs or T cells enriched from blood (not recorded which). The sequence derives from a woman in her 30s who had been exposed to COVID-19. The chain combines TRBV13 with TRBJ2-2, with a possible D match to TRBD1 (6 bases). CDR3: CASSTRGNTGELFF. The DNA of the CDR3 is TGTGCCAGCAGCACCAGGGGGAACACCGGGGAGCTGTTTTTT.